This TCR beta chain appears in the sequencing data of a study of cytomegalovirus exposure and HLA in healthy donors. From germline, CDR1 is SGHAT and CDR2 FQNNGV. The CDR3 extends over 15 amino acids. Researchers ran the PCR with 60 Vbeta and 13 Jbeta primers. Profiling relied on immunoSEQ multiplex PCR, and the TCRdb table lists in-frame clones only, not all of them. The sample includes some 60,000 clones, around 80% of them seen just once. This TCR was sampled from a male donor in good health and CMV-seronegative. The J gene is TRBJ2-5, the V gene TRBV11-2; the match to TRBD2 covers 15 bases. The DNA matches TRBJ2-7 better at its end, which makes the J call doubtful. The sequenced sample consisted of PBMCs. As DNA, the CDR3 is TGTGCCAGCAGCTTGGGACTAGCGGGGGGCTACGAGCAGTACTTC. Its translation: CASSLGLAGGYEQYF.